This TCR beta chain was retrieved from a study of T cells after yellow fever vaccination. Study-wide context: Where fractions had low cell numbers, libraries were prepared from them with the SMART-Seq v4 Ultra Low Input RNA kit.

The CDR3 length is 13 residues. The trim removed 6 bases at V and 4 bases at J, leaving 1 base unmatched. TCRdb reanalysed the 5' RACE reads using MiXCR and keeps one entry per CDR3 protein. This table holds about 300,000 distinct CDR3 sequences, around 6.8% found once. The source material was PBMCs, sampled about 41 days after the first yellow fever vaccination. This clonotype was obtained from a man younger than 30 who received the YFV17D yellow fever vaccine. The chain has TRBV12-3 or TRBV12-4 and TRBJ1-2, with 11 bases fitting TRBD1. CDR3 DNA: TGTGCCAGCAGAGGGACAGGGGGCTATGGCTACACCTTC. Residues: CASRGTGGYGYTF.